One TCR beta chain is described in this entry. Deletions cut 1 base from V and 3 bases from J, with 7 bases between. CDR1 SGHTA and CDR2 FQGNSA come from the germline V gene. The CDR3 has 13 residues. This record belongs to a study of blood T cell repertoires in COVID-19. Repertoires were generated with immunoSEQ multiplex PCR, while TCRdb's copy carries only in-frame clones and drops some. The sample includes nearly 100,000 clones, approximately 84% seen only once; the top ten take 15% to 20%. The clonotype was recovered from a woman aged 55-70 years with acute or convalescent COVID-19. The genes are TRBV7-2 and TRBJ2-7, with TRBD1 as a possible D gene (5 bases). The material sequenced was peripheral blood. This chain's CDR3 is CASSLGRVYEQYF. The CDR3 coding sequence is TGTGCCAGCAGCTTAGGCAGGGTCTACGAGCAGTACTTC.